These 15 T cell receptor beta chains originate from one sample sequenced in a study of neurological immune-mediated disorders. TCRdb processed the 5' RACE reads anew with MiXCR; each CDR3 protein has one entry. Among more than 25,000 distinct CDR3 sequences, about 3.8% were seen once, and the ten largest hold 20% to 30%. The sequenced sample was CD4+ T cells from blood. The receptors shown here come from a middle-aged woman in good health.

Judged by abundance, this clonotype is medium-sized. The chain is built from TRBV10-3 and TRBJ1-2, with D unclear. This CDR3 is built from 13 residues. V was trimmed by 3 bases and J by 8 bases, leaving 13 bases between them. Germline CDR1 reads ENHRY; CDR2 reads SYGVKD. The CDR3 loop is CAISDGPGNGYTF. Written as DNA, the CDR3 is TGTGCCATCAGTGATGGGCCCGGGAACGGCTACACCTTC.

This clonotype was recorded at least ten times. This chain joins TRBV5-1 and TRBJ1-1, with D unclear. Germline-derived CDR1 and CDR2 are SGHRS and YFSETQ. This CDR3 region has 13 residues. Trimming removed 4 bases at V and 5 bases at J, with 12 bases between. CDR3 DNA: TGCGCCAGCAGCCCGTCAACTGGGACTGAAGCTTTCTTT. This codes for CASSPSTGTEAFF.

This clonotype occurred many times. The CDR3 nucleotides are TGCGCCAGCAGGGAGGGCGTGAACACTGAAGCTTTCTTT. Protein sequence: CASREGVNTEAFF. The chain combines TRBV5-1 with TRBJ1-1, with unresolved D. Trimming took off 5 bases at V and 0 bases at J, with 8 bases between the two ends. Germline CDR1 SGHRS, CDR2 YFSETQ. This CDR3 is built from 13 residues.

This clonotype was observed many times. The rearrangement uses TRBV28 and TRBJ2-3; maybe TRBD2 (6 bases). In germline, CDR1 is MDHEN, CDR2 SYDVKM. Trimming removed 4 bases from V and 6 bases from J, with 8 bases in between. CDR3 size: 12 residues. The CDR3 DNA reads TGTGCCAGCAGTTGGGGGAGGGATACGCAGTATTTT. Encoded protein: CASSWGRDTQYF.

This clonotype has ten or more counts. The chain has TRBV2 and TRBJ1-4, with unresolved D. Germline CDR1 is SNHLY and CDR2 is FYNNEI. The length of the CDR3 is 14 residues. V was pared by 5 bases and J by 4 bases, with 11 bases between. This chain's CDR3 is CASSSGAVNEKLFF. The DNA of the CDR3 is TGTGCCAGCAGTTCGGGAGCCGTTAATGAAAAACTGTTTTTT.

This clonotype was found many times. The V and J genes are TRBV5-6 and TRBJ2-4, with 7 bases lining up with TRBD1. The length of the CDR3 is 16 residues. V dropped 2 bases and J dropped 0; count of bases not matched to a gene: 5. Germline CDR1 is SGHDT and CDR2 is YYEEEE. The CDR3 bases are TGTGCCAGCAGCTTCCGGGACAGATTAGCCAAAAACATTCAGTACTTC. It translates to CASSFRDRLAKNIQYF. The whole variable domain, remainder taken from reference TRBV5-6 and TRBJ2-4, is DAGVTQSPTHLIKTRGQQVTLRCSPKSGHDTVSWYQQALGQGPQFIFQYYEEEERQRGNFPDRFSGHQFPNYSSELNVNALLLGDSALYLCASSFRDRLAKNIQYFGAGTRLSVL.

The table lists this clonotype with many counts. V is TRBV3-1 and J is TRBJ2-5, with TRBD2 matching 7 bases. The V and J ends lost 1 base and 4 bases, in that order; junction bases with no gene match: 3. Germline loops: CDR1 LGHDT, CDR2 YNNKEL (reference sequence). The CDR3 runs 14 residues. For the CDR3, the DNA is TGTGCCAGCAGCCAAGGACTAGCTTTAGAGACCCAGTACTTC. The encoded protein is CASSQGLALETQYF.

This clonotype was picked up many times. V and J are TRBV3-1 and TRBJ2-5; D gene unclear. The CDR3 is made up of 14 amino acids. Trimming removed 4 bases at V and 2 bases at J, with 11 bases between. Per germline, CDR1 LGHDT and CDR2 YNNKEL (reference sequence). CDR3 bases: TGTGCCAGCAGCCGCCAGGTCACACAAGAGACCCAGTACTTC. Translation: CASSRQVTQETQYF.

This clonotype came up many times. V and J are TRBV20-1 and TRBJ2-7; 10 bases match TRBD2. The germline V gene has CDR1 DFQATT and CDR2 SNEGSKA (reference sequence). This CDR3 region has 16 residues. Germline trimming cut 6 bases from V and 7 bases from J; bases unmatched to any gene: 18. The CDR3 protein is CSATIGDPGLAREQYF. The CDR3 DNA sequence: TGCAGTGCCACAATCGGCGATCCGGGACTAGCGAGGGAGCAGTACTTC.

This clonotype was counted many times. The rearrangement joins TRBV5-6 to TRBJ2-2; the match to TRBD1 covers 11 bases. CDR1 is SGHDT and CDR2 is YYEEEE in the germline V gene. V trimming: 7 bases; J trimming: 5 bases; junction bases outside the gene matches: 7. CDR3 length: 15 amino acids. The CDR3 sequence is CASLGDRGRTGELFF. CDR3 sequence (DNA): TGTGCCAGCCTGGGGGACAGGGGGAGAACCGGGGAGCTGTTTTTT.

Worth noting for this clonotype: A much larger clone differs by one base, so this may be a read error. CDR3 amino acids: CASNKEESGNYEQYF. The CDR3 nucleotides read TGTGCCAGCAACAAAGAGGAAAGCGGTAACTACGAGCAGTACTTC. The chain carries TRBV21-1 and TRBJ2-7; no DNA check was done on the table's D call, TRBD2. TRBV21-1 is deemed a pseudogene. This CDR3 comprises 15 residues.

By proportion, this clonotype is medium-sized. The J gene is TRBJ1-4, the V gene TRBV7-9; 10 bases agree with TRBD1. CDR1 is SEHNR and CDR2 is FQNEAQ in the germline V gene (reference sequence). The CDR3 spans 16 residues. The V segment lost 5 bases and the J segment 5 bases; nucleotides outside the gene matches: 8. CDR3: CASSLNPGQGNEKLFF. DNA of the CDR3: TGTGCCAGCAGCCTCAACCCGGGACAGGGGAATGAAAAACTGTTTTTT. The full variable domain, rest sourced from reference TRBV7-9 and TRBJ1-4, is DTGVSQNPRHKITKRGQNVTFRCDPISEHNRLYWYRQTLGQGPEFLTYFQNEAQLEKSRLLSDRFSAERPKGSFSTLEIQRTEQGDSAMYLCASSLNPGQGNEKLFFGSGTQLSVL.

There are a few counts of this clonotype. The chain employs TRBV18 and TRBJ1-5; D possibly corresponds to TRBD1 (5 bases). The CDR3 loop spans 14 amino acids. Trimming removed 2 bases at V and 6 bases at J, with 11 bases between. Germline assignment: CDR1 KGHSH and CDR2 LQKENI. CDR3 DNA: TGTGCCAGCTCACCATTGGGGGGGAGTCAGCCCCAGCATTTT. Its protein is CASSPLGGSQPQHF.

By sample fraction, this clonotype is medium-sized (0.01 to 0.1%). V gene TRBV7-8 combines with J gene TRBJ1-2; TRBD1 aligns across 9 bases. The CDR3 is made up of 15 amino acids. V dropped 2 bases and J dropped 4; count of bases not matched to a gene: 5. In germline, CDR1 is SGHVS, CDR2 FQNEAQ. The CDR3 DNA follows: TGTGCCAGCAGCTTAAGGGGACAGGGAAGCTATGGCTACACCTTC. This encodes CASSLRGQGSYGYTF.

This clonotype was found many times. The rearrangement uses TRBV27 and TRBJ1-3; 9 positions match TRBD1. The CDR3 has 16 residues. Germline V gives CDR1 MNHEY, CDR2 SMNVEV (reference sequence). J was trimmed by 4 bases and V by 1 base; bases with no gene match: 5. The CDR3 coding sequence is TGTGCCAGCAGTTTATACGGGACAGGGATAGGAAACACCATATATTTT. It is translated as CASSLYGTGIGNTIYF.